This T cell receptor (beta chain) was identified in a study of cytomegalovirus exposure and HLA in healthy donors. Study-wide points: Among the most significant clusters, several appeared linked to common viral pathogens in a later analysis.

On this clone: What it binds is not known.

The primer mix had 60 Vbeta and 13 Jbeta primers. Some clones are missing from TCRdb's copy, which holds only in-frame ones; the method was immunoSEQ multiplex PCR. Its listing shows some 52,000 clones. The germline V and J ends were trimmed by 4 bases and 6 bases, with 19 bases remaining between them. Germline V gene data show CDR1 as SGHNT and CDR2 as YYREEE (reference sequence). The CDR3 runs 16 residues. This chain links TRBV5-4 with TRBJ2-2, with D maybe TRBD2 (7 bases). Material: PBMCs. This TCR derives from a woman in her sixties or seventies in good health and CMV-seropositive. The CDR3 bases are TGTGCCAGCAGCCCGGTGGGGGGGCTAAAAGCCGGGGAGCTGTTTTTT. Its protein product is CASSPVGGLKAGELFF. Full variable domain (missing parts from reference TRBV5-4 and TRBJ2-2): ETGVTQSPTHLIKTRGQQVTLRCSSQSGHNTVSWYQQALGQGPQFIFQYYREEENGRGNFPPRFSGLQFPNYSSELNVNALELDDSALYLCASSPVGGLKAGELFFGEGSRLTVL.